This TCR beta chain emerged from a study of identical twins. Unique molecular identifiers were present on the cDNA, and a universal primer site came from template switching. TCRdb fed the 5' RACE reads into MiXCR, producing one record per CDR3 protein. The profile shows some 500,000 distinct CDR3 sequences, around a tenth of them singletons. General observations from the study: Sequences that were out-of-frame, alpha and twin-shared displayed an excess of low generation probability. In zero-insertion analyses, partial confounding could arise from invariant MAIT and iNKT cells.

Ten or more counts support this clonotype. Its antigen is undetermined. J gave up 0 bases and V 1 base, and 0 bases lay outside the gene matches. The CDR3 is 15 residues long. Per the germline V gene, CDR1 is SGHTA and CDR2 is FQGNSA. The sample was also reused in another study, on yellow fever vaccine responses in identical twins. From that second work: As reported, the vaccine T cell response of twins seemed partly convergent and partly personalized.

This TCR derives from a woman between 18 and 29 years old in good health. V usage is TRBV7-2 and J usage is TRBJ2-3; 8 bases fit TRBD2. Material: PBMCs. CDR3 nucleotides: TGTGCCAGCAGCTTAGGCGGGAGGAGCACAGATACGCAGTATTTT. Amino acids: CASSLGGRSTDTQYF.